A single sample gave rise to the 26 T cell receptor beta chains below, sequenced in a study of blood T cells in healthy people across ages. Sample-barcoded 5' priming and a J-beta primer mix drove a second PCR of roughly 6 to 12 cycles. TCRdb passed the 5' RACE reads through MiXCR, listing each CDR3 protein once. The sample shows 600,000 or so distinct CDR3 sequences, more than 45% of them seen only once. The sample was blood. These receptors were taken from a man older than 75 in good health.

This clonotype was counted only a few times. V is TRBV5-4 and J is TRBJ2-5; D is uncertain. The CDR3 consists of 14 residues. V lost 4 bases to trimming and J lost 1 base, with 11 bases between them. The germline V gene has CDR1 SGHNT and CDR2 YYREEE (reference sequence). The DNA of the CDR3 is TGTGCCAGCAGCCCTGATCAGCTCCAAGAGACCCAGTACTTC. Its protein is CASSPDQLQETQYF.

This chain links TRBV6-6 with TRBJ2-3; 8 bases line up with TRBD2. The junction had 3 bases not matched to a gene; V was cut back by 2 bases and J by 2 bases. Germline V CDR1 and CDR2: MNHNY, SVGAGI (reference sequence). This CDR3 has 15 amino acids. CDR3: CASSYERGITDTQYF. CDR3 DNA sequence: TGTGCCAGCAGTTACGAGCGGGGGATCACAGATACGCAGTATTTT.

The V gene is TRBV7-2, the J gene TRBJ1-1; perhaps TRBD1 as D (5 bases). The CDR3 length is 13 residues. CDR1 is SGHTA, CDR2 FQGNSA, per germline. V lost 4 bases and J 5 bases, leaving 11 bases between the germline ends. CDR3 protein: CASSWQGATEAFF. DNA for the CDR3: TGTGCCAGCAGCTGGCAGGGAGCTACTGAAGCTTTCTTT.

The chain couples TRBV12-5 to TRBJ2-1; 8 bases match TRBD2. V shed 1 base and J 0 bases; nucleotides not matched to a gene: 5. This CDR3 has 17 amino acids. Per the germline V gene, CDR1 is LGHNT and CDR2 is FRNRAP. The CDR3: CASGLGLAGSSYNEQFF. The CDR3 DNA reads TGTGCTAGTGGTTTGGGGCTAGCGGGTAGCTCCTACAATGAGCAGTTCTTC.

This clonotype was recorded a few times. The rearrangement joins TRBV7-9 to TRBJ1-2, with D unclear. V was cut by 2 bases and J by 0 bases, with 13 bases left in between. Looked up from germline, CDR1 is SEHNR and CDR2 is FQNEAQ (reference sequence). The CDR3 runs 16 residues. CDR3 protein: CASSLWSGRTNYGYTF. The CDR3 bases are TGTGCCAGCAGCTTATGGTCAGGCCGAACTAACTATGGCTACACCTTC.

This clonotype was counted a few times. The V and J genes are TRBV29-1 and TRBJ2-7; possibly TRBD2 for D (6 bases). This CDR3 has 11 amino acids. Germline CDR1 reads SQVTM; CDR2 reads ANQGSEA. V dropped 3 bases and J dropped 8 bases, with 11 bases sitting between them. The CDR3 DNA reads TGCAGCGTTGATTTCCGGGAGAAGCAGTACTTC. Translated: CSVDFREKQYF.

This sequence joins TRBV12-3 or TRBV12-4 and TRBJ1-1, with D hard to call. Trimming took off 3 bases at V and 1 base at J, with 6 bases between the two ends. The CDR3 is 13 amino acids. The CDR3 DNA reads TGTGCCAGCAGTTTGGCAGAGAACACTGAAGCTTTCTTT. It codes for CASSLAENTEAFF.

This clonotype was seen a handful of times. The chain has TRBV7-9 and TRBJ2-7; possibly TRBD1 or TRBD2 for D (5 bases each). This CDR3 is 16 amino acids long. The germline gives CDR1 SEHNR, CDR2 FQNEAQ (reference sequence). Trimming left V 5 bases short and J 6 bases short, with 23 bases between. CDR3 DNA: TGTGCCAGCAGCCCGAACTCCGACGGGACGCTCTCCGAGCAGTACTTC. This translates into CASSPNSDGTLSEQYF.

The chain carries TRBV4-3 and TRBJ2-2; perhaps TRBD2 as D (5 bases). Looked up from germline, CDR1 is LGHNA and CDR2 is YSLEER. This CDR3 contains 13 residues. Trimming shortened V by 0 bases and J by 8 bases, and 7 bases separated the two germline ends. The chain's CDR3 is CASSQDRRGELFF. DNA of the CDR3: TGCGCCAGCAGCCAAGATAGGAGGGGGGAGCTGTTTTTT.

The chain carries TRBV6-2 or TRBV6-3 and TRBJ2-1; D perhaps matches TRBD1 (5 bases). Looked up from germline, CDR1 is MNHEY and CDR2 is SVGEGT. The CDR3 consists of 17 residues. Trimming left V 0 bases short and J 0 bases short, with 12 bases between. The DNA for the CDR3 is TGTGCCAGCAGTTACTCGAGTACAGGAGTCTCCTACAATGAGCAGTTCTTC. It is translated as CASSYSSTGVSYNEQFF.

The CDR3, as DNA: TGTGCCAGCAGTGATGCAGGGCTCGGTGGCTACACCTTC. This gives the protein CASSDAGLGGYTF. The genes are TRBV6-5 and TRBJ1-2; TRBD1 is a possible D gene (5 bases). Germline assignment: CDR1 MNHEY and CDR2 SVGAGI. The CDR3 covers 13 residues. The V and J ends lost 5 bases and 7 bases respectively, with 14 bases between them.

This clonotype appeared a few times. The chain carries TRBV10-3 and TRBJ1-5; a weak D match, TRBD1 (5 bases). This CDR3 has 14 amino acids. Germline assignment: CDR1 ENHRY and CDR2 SYGVKD. The V and J ends lost 11 bases and 11 bases respectively, with 25 bases between them. CDR3: CAPGDSRIKWTQHF. CDR3 in DNA: TGTGCCCCAGGCGACAGTCGAATTAAGTGGACCCAGCATTTT.

The chain is built from TRBV3-1 and TRBJ1-1; maybe TRBD1 (5 bases). This CDR3 has 16 amino acids. The germline V gene encodes CDR1 LGHDT and CDR2 YNNKEL (reference sequence). The ends were cut back, 0 bases at V and 3 bases at J, with 14 bases in the middle. The CDR3 region has the DNA TGTGCCAGCAGCCAAGATTCTAGGGGCGGACACACTGAAGCTTTCTTT. Its translation is CASSQDSRGGHTEAFF. The full variable domain, in which reference TRBV3-1 and TRBJ1-1 provide the parts outside the CDR3, is DTAVSQTPKYLVTQMGNDKSIKCEQNLGHDTMYWYKQDSKKFLKIMFSYNNKELIINETVPNRFSPKSPDKAHLNLHINSLELGDSAVYFCASSQDSRGGHTEAFFGQGTRLTVV.

The chain employs TRBV12-3 or TRBV12-4 and TRBJ2-4; TRBD1 might be the D (5 bases). The DNA matches TRBJ2-7 better at its end, which makes the J call doubtful. The CDR3 is 13 amino acids. The CDR3 nucleotides are TGTGCCAGCAGTTTATACAGGTCCTACGAGCAGTACTTC. Translated: CASSLYRSYEQYF.

This clonotype appeared a few times. This chain connects TRBV20-1 to TRBJ2-1; tentatively, D is TRBD2 (5 bases). The CDR3 loop spans 14 amino acids. Germline loops: CDR1 DFQATT, CDR2 SNEGSKA (reference sequence). The V and J ends lost 1 base and 6 bases respectively, with 13 bases between them. CDR3 sequence: CSARVLLVGNEQFF. Written as DNA, the CDR3 is TGCAGTGCTAGAGTATTACTAGTAGGCAATGAGCAGTTCTTC.

The table lists this clonotype with many counts. The rearrangement joins TRBV6-5 to TRBJ1-1, with D maybe TRBD1 (6 bases). Germline V CDR1 and CDR2: MNHEY, SVGAGI. V was pared by 6 bases and J by 4 bases, with 18 bases between. This CDR3 comprises 15 residues. The CDR3 spells CASSPPTGLSTEAFF. Here the CDR3 DNA reads TGTGCCAGCAGCCCGCCGACAGGCCTATCCACTGAAGCTTTCTTT.

J is TRBJ2-2 and V is TRBV5-5; possibly TRBD1 or TRBD2 for D (5 bases each). Germline V gene lookup returns CDR1 SGHKS and CDR2 YYEKEE (reference sequence). Trimming stripped 3 bases from V and 3 bases from J, with 12 bases between. This CDR3 region has 15 residues. CDR3 protein: CASSWTGTYTGELFF. CDR3 DNA sequence: TGTGCCAGCAGCTGGACCGGGACCTACACCGGGGAGCTGTTTTTT.

This clonotype has just a few counts. This chain connects TRBV5-1 to TRBJ2-1, with 10 positions matching TRBD1. With 5 bases clipped from V and 8 bases from J, the junction kept 10 bases outside the gene matches. CDR3 length: 15 amino acids. Germline CDR1 is SGHRS and CDR2 is YFSETQ. The CDR3: CASSFGQGGIDEQFF. The CDR3 DNA follows: TGCGCCAGCAGTTTCGGACAGGGGGGAATCGATGAGCAGTTCTTC.

This clonotype was observed a single time. The genes are TRBV7-8 and TRBJ2-1, with no clear D. This CDR3 is built from 16 residues. Trimming took off 7 bases at V and 6 bases at J, with 22 bases between the two ends. In germline, CDR1 is SGHVS, CDR2 FQNEAQ. CDR3 in DNA: TGTGCCAGCACCTTCCTCAGCTCCCGTGCGGCCAATGAGCAGTTCTTC. This sequence encodes CASTFLSSRAANEQFF.

This clonotype was seen only once. The chain employs TRBV24-1 and TRBJ2-7; D gene uncertain. Germline V CDR1 and CDR2: KGHDR, SFDVKD. The CDR3 is made up of 9 amino acids. With 8 bases removed from V and 7 bases from J, the gap between germline ends came to 5 bases. CDR3 protein: CATNIEQYF. The DNA for the CDR3 is TGTGCCACCAACATTGAGCAGTACTTC.

The V call is TRBV15, the J call TRBJ2-6; 7 positions agree with TRBD1. The trim removed 1 base at V and 2 bases at J, leaving 14 bases unmatched. The CDR3 runs to 20 residues. CDR1 and CDR2 (germline): LNHNV, YYDKDF (reference sequence). Here the CDR3 reads CATSRGSPPGGITGANVLTF. The CDR3 DNA reads as TGTGCCACCAGCAGAGGCTCTCCCCCAGGGGGAATCACTGGGGCCAACGTCCTGACTTTC.

The sample holds a few counts of this clonotype. The rearrangement uses TRBV12-3 or TRBV12-4 and TRBJ2-4, with TRBD1 matching over 8 bases. The length of the CDR3 is 18 residues. V shed 3 bases and J 0 bases; nucleotides not matched to a gene: 10. This chain's CDR3 is CASSFEQGVSLAKNIQYF. CDR3 nucleotide sequence: TGTGCCAGCAGTTTTGAACAGGGGGTGTCACTAGCCAAAAACATTCAGTACTTC.

Concerning this clonotype: Being one base from a much bigger clone, this may be a read error. The chain is built from TRBV7-9 and TRBJ1-2; 8 bases agree with TRBD1. V lost 5 bases and J lost 7; bases outside the gene matches: 9. The CDR3 spans 14 residues. Looked up from germline, CDR1 is SEHNR and CDR2 is FQNEAQ (reference sequence). DNA of the CDR3: TGTGCCAGCAGCCGGGGACAGGATCTCGTTGGCTACACCTTC. It encodes CASSRGQDLVGYTF.

The sample holds a few counts of this clonotype. The chain links TRBV2 to TRBJ2-7; 10 bases map to TRBD1. After removal of 7 bases from V and 0 bases from J, the junction contained 3 bases not matched to a gene. CDR1 is SNHLY, CDR2 FYNNEI, per germline. There are 14 residues in the CDR3. Here the CDR3 reads CASTWDRGSYEQYF. The CDR3 DNA is TGTGCCAGCACTTGGGACAGGGGCTCCTACGAGCAGTACTTC.

This clonotype was counted at least ten times. This chain uses TRBV7-9 with TRBJ2-1; 8 nucleotides match TRBD1. CDR3 length: 15 amino acids. Germline CDR1 is SEHNR and CDR2 is FQNEAQ (reference sequence). J lost 4 bases, V lost 5 bases, and 7 bases had no gene match. CDR3 nucleotides: TGTGCCAGCAGCGTGGAGGGACAGGATTACAATGAGCAGTTCTTC. It codes for CASSVEGQDYNEQFF.

This clonotype was counted a few times. This chain uses TRBV29-1 with TRBJ2-5; either TRBD1 or TRBD2 may fit D (5 bases each). This CDR3 spans 13 amino acids. Germline CDR1 SQVTM, CDR2 ANQGSEA. With 8 bases removed from V and 0 bases from J, the gap between germline ends came to 13 bases. This CDR3 reads CSSYGTHQETQYF. Written as DNA, the CDR3 is TGCAGCTCATATGGGACGCACCAAGAGACCCAGTACTTC.